This is a list of T cell receptor beta chains from one sample in a study of blood T cell repertoires in COVID-19. TCRdb keeps only in-frame clones here, not all; method: immunoSEQ multiplex PCR. Among about 240,000 clones listed, 75% to 90% were seen once. Specimen: peripheral blood. The receptors stem from a man aged 55 to 69 who had recovered from COVID-19. Both conserved end residues are part of each CDR3. The order of the fields is J gene, V gene, CDR3 protein.

>TRBJ2-1|TRBV5-1
CASVFRDRVYNEQFF
>TRBJ2-5|TRBV27
CASSFGQGAYETQYF
>TRBJ1-2|TRBV7-2
CASSLWDRADGYTF
>TRBJ2-3|TRBV11-3
CASSLRTTGQGPDTQYF
>TRBJ2-1|TRBV3-1/TRBV3-2
CASSQEWQDGASFF
>TRBJ1-6|TRBV9
CASSVNRAYNSPLHF
>TRBJ2-4|TRBV9
CASSVEGTTWTTGLLYF
>TRBJ1-3|TRBV18
CASSPTIVSGNTIYF
>TRBJ2-7|TRBV19
CASSMTASYEQYF
>TRBJ1-2|TRBV7-9
CASIRGNANYGYTF
>TRBJ2-3|TRBV6-5
CASRGTFSTDTQYF
>TRBJ2-5|TRBV6-1
CASSGILAGGRETQYF
>TRBJ1-1|TRBV16
CASSQQTPNAGAFF
>TRBJ2-5|TRBV5-1
CASSPGGAGQETQYF
>TRBJ1-2|TRBV5-4
CASRTSTGFNYGYTF
>TRBJ1-2|TRBV7-9
CASSPRTGNYGYTF
>TRBJ1-2|TRBV3-1/TRBV3-2
CASSLPSGQGNGYTF
>TRBJ2-7|TRBV18
CASSPPSGGAYEQYF
>TRBJ2-5|TRBV5-4
CASRDRGRFGETQYF
>TRBJ2-1|TRBV23-1
CASSHTIGCLAGEHRSYNEQFF
>TRBJ1-6|TRBV25-1
CASSPARGQGGRVSPLHF
>TRBJ1-1|TRBV15
CATSRALGGATGEAFF
>TRBJ1-5|TRBV2
CASSENRGANQPQHF
>TRBJ2-3|TRBV9
CASSAKDTQYF
>TRBJ1-5|TRBV7-8
CASSSSPGYNQPQHF
>TRBJ1-5|TRBV7-8
CASSLTKGTGGNQPQHF
>TRBJ2-1|TRBV5-1
CASREGQPYNEQFF
>TRBJ1-1|TRBV23-1
CASSHPGQGYTEAFF
>TRBJ2-3|TRBV7-9
CASSTPTILSTDTQYF
>TRBJ2-1|TRBV20-1
CSASRSFELAGEQFF
>TRBJ1-4|TRBV30
CAGANTGSPNEKLFF
>TRBJ1-1|TRBV30
CAWSLGGATEAFF
>TRBJ1-4|TRBV6-5
CASSRQGGRGEKLFF
>TRBJ1-4|TRBV29-1
CSVCRTRDEKLFF
>TRBJ2-1|TRBV6-2/TRBV6-3
CASSYRGGVYNEQFF
>TRBJ1-6|TRBV9
CASSVGSSYNSPLHF
>TRBJ2-6|TRBV5-1
CASSRRTAGANVLTF
>TRBJ1-1|TRBV9
CASSGGNRNTEAFF
>TRBJ1-5|TRBV7-5
CARSGGWWHQPQHF
>TRBJ2-2|TRBV5-1
CASRRLGNTGELFF
>TRBJ2-2|TRBV5-1
CASSQVTLGPGTGELFF
>TRBJ1-5|TRBV19
CASSIIGGSQPQHF
>TRBJ1-2|TRBV5-4
CASSLVGGSSYGYTF
>TRBJ2-1|TRBV6-5
CASNRMGQGFDEQFF
>TRBJ1-5|TRBV12-5
CASGFGYQPQHF
>TRBJ2-1|TRBV24-1
CATSDLNSQAGARNEQFF
>TRBJ1-5|TRBV2
CASSGDDTGGRHF
>TRBJ1-1|TRBV5-1
CASSLVQQNTEAFF
>TRBJ1-4|TRBV5-6
CASSFLPHSEKLFF
>TRBJ1-2|TRBV2
CASTLSGAQSGYTF
>TRBJ2-5|TRBV7-2
CASSYSGGALETQYF
>TRBJ1-1|TRBV10-2
CASSEGAELGEAFF
>TRBJ2-7|TRBV11-2
CASSAAGDEQYF
>TRBJ2-2|TRBV9
CASSVVAGSAGELFF